A selection of T cell receptor beta chains follows, all from one sample in a study of blood T cell repertoires in COVID-19. Assay used: immunoSEQ multiplex PCR; TCRdb lists only in-frame clones, some missing. Altogether 60,000 to 85,000 clones are present, roughly 79% being singletons, with the ten largest covering roughly 21%. The source material was peripheral blood. The receptor set was obtained from a man in his sixties or seventies with acute or convalescent COVID-19. Both conserved end residues are part of each CDR3. Each record gives: J gene, clone size, D gene, V gene, CDR3 DNA, CDR3 protein. The D gene is left open where the match is weak. Expanded clones are given a class, and other clones once, few, many or no size at all.

TRBJ1-6	NA	NA	TRBV28	TGTGCCAGCAGCCCCAGGGGATCACCCCTCCACTTT	CASSPRGSPLHF
TRBJ1-2	NA	NA	TRBV19	TGTGCCAGTAGTATTAGTACTAACTATGGCTACACCTTC	CASSISTNYGYTF
TRBJ1-3	NA	TRBD1	TRBV6-4	TGTGCCAGCAGCGTTCGACAGGGGGTTTTTTTT	CASSVRQGVFF
TRBJ2-4	NA	NA	TRBV10-3	TGTGCCATCAGTGATTGGGGGCCTTTAGCCAAAAACATTCAGTACTTC	CAISDWGPLAKNIQYF
TRBJ1-5	NA	TRBD1	TRBV5-5	TGTGCCAGCAGCTTGGACAGCGACAGGGTGAGACAGCCCCAGCATTTT	CASSLDSDRVRQPQHF
TRBJ2-3	NA	NA	TRBV4-3	TGCGCCAGCAGCCAACAAGCGGGCTTCACAGATACGCAGTATTTT	CASSQQAGFTDTQYF
TRBJ2-1	NA	NA	TRBV19	TGTGCCAGTAGTATGAGCCCAGGGGTTCTCCTCTTC	CASSMSPGVLLF
TRBJ2-1	NA	TRBD2	TRBV9	TGTGCCAGCAGCCCCCTAGCGGGGAGGAATGAGCAGTTCTTC	CASSPLAGRNEQFF
TRBJ2-7	NA	TRBD2	TRBV5-6	TGTGCCAGCAGTTCTGGACTAGCGGCCTACGAGCAGTACTTC	CASSSGLAAYEQYF
TRBJ2-6	NA	NA	TRBV19	TGTGCCAGTTCCGTGGGGGCCAACGTCCTGACTTTC	CASSVGANVLTF
TRBJ2-7	NA	TRBD2	TRBV13	TGTGCCAGCAGCCCTTTCGGGACTAGCGGTTTGGGGCGGTACGAGCAGTACTTC	CASSPFGTSGLGRYEQYF
TRBJ1-1	once	TRBD1	TRBV2	TGTGCCAGCAGGCGGACAGGGTGGCCAGCTGAAGCTTTCTTT	CASRRTGWPAEAFF
TRBJ2-1	NA	TRBD2	TRBV10-3	TGTGCCATCAGGGATGGACTAGCGGGAGAAGGTGAGCAGTTCTTC	CAIRDGLAGEGEQFF
TRBJ1-6	NA	NA	TRBV28	TGTGCCAGCAGGGAAGGGACACCGTATAATTCACCCCTCCACTTT	CASREGTPYNSPLHF
TRBJ2-4	once	TRBD2	TRBV7-9	TGTGCCAGCAGCTCCTCCAGACTAGCGGGAGGACCTGACAAAAACATTCAGTACTTC	CASSSSRLAGGPDKNIQYF
TRBJ2-1	NA	NA	TRBV21-1	TGTGCCAGCAGCAAACTCTGCGGAGGGGCCTGCTCCTACAATGAGCAGTTCTTC	CASSKLCGGACSYNEQFF
TRBJ2-1	few	NA	TRBV10-3	TGTGCCATCAGGTCTACGGAGCAGTTCTTC	CAIRSTEQFF
TRBJ2-7	NA	TRBD2	TRBV7-3	TGTGCCAGCGGAGCTAGCGGGAGTCTCGAGCAGTACTTC	CASGASGSLEQYF
TRBJ1-3	few	TRBD1	TRBV9	TGTGCCAGCAGCGGGTGGACAGGGAAGAGCTCTGGAAACACCATATATTTT	CASSGWTGKSSGNTIYF
TRBJ2-6	NA	NA	TRBV15	TGTGCCACCAGCAAATTCTTAGGACTATCTGCCTCTGGGGCCAACGTCCTGACTTTC	CATSKFLGLSASGANVLTF
TRBJ1-1	NA	TRBD1	TRBV27	TGTGCCAGCAGTTTAACCCTCAGGCAGGGGGGCATGAACACTGAAGCTTTCTTT	CASSLTLRQGGMNTEAFF
TRBJ1-5	NA	NA	TRBV7-8	TGTGCCAGCAGCTTAGCCCCTGATCAGCCCCAGCATTTT	CASSLAPDQPQHF
TRBJ2-2	NA	NA	TRBV19	TGTGCCAGTAGTAGGGTCTTCGGGTACACCGGGGAGCTGTTTTTT	CASSRVFGYTGELFF
TRBJ1-4	NA	NA	TRBV5-1	TGCGCCAGCAGCCTAGGGGCAACTAATGAAAAACTGTTTTTT	CASSLGATNEKLFF
TRBJ1-4	NA	TRBD1	TRBV15	TGTGCCACCAGCAGAGATGGACAGGGTACAGAAAAACTGTTTTTT	CATSRDGQGTEKLFF
TRBJ2-2	NA	TRBD2	TRBV28	TGTGCCAGCACTCTGGGGGGGACCGGGGAGCTGTTTTTT	CASTLGGTGELFF
TRBJ2-5	NA	TRBD1	TRBV5-1	TGCGCCAGCAGCTGGGACAGGGACGGAGAGACCCACTTC	CASSWDRDGETHF
TRBJ2-3	once	TRBD2	TRBV5-1	TGCGCCAGCAGCCAAACGGGGACTAGCGGGGGAATGTCAGATACGCAGTATTTT	CASSQTGTSGGMSDTQYF
TRBJ1-2	NA	NA	TRBV6-2/TRBV6-3	TGTGCCAGCAGTTACTCGGAGTGGGCGCGGGATGGCTACACCTTC	CASSYSEWARDGYTF
TRBJ1-3	NA	NA	TRBV7-6	TGTGCCAGCAGCTTAGCACAGGCGAACACCATATATTTT	CASSLAQANTIYF
TRBJ1-5	NA	NA	TRBV11-2	TGTGCCAGCAGCCTAACAGGACCTGGGGGCAATCAGCCCCAGCATTTT	CASSLTGPGGNQPQHF
TRBJ2-7	few	TRBD1	TRBV7-9	TGTGCCAGCAGCACGCCGGGACAGGGGGCCTACGAGCAGTACTTC	CASSTPGQGAYEQYF
TRBJ1-1	NA	NA	TRBV28	TGTGCCAGCAGCCCAGAAAGGGGTTGGACTGAAGCTTTCTTT	CASSPERGWTEAFF
TRBJ1-4	NA	TRBD1	TRBV6-2/TRBV6-3	TGTGCCAGCAGTCGCACCGGGACAGGGTATGAAAAACTGTTTTTT	CASSRTGTGYEKLFF
TRBJ2-3	once	TRBD1	TRBV6-2/TRBV6-3	TGTGCCAGCAGTTCCAGGGACAGGGCCCCAGCTACGCAGTATTTT	CASSSRDRAPATQYF
TRBJ2-2	NA	NA	TRBV19	TGTGCCAGTAGTCCCCGAACAGGGACCGCGAACACCGGGGAGCTGTTTTTT	CASSPRTGTANTGELFF
TRBJ1-1	NA	NA	TRBV7-9	TGTGCCAGCAGCCCCGGTGGGCACATGAACACTGAAGCTTTCTTT	CASSPGGHMNTEAFF
TRBJ2-1	NA	TRBD2	TRBV19	TGTGCCAGTAGTATCGGCAGCGGGAGAACCTACAATGAGCAGTTCTTC	CASSIGSGRTYNEQFF
TRBJ2-4	NA	NA	TRBV7-6	TGTGCCAGCAGCTCCGGAGGCGGGGCCAAAAACATTCAGTACTTC	CASSSGGGAKNIQYF
TRBJ2-7	NA	TRBD1	TRBV6-2/TRBV6-3	TGTGCCAGCAGTTACCCCCGGGACAGGGGTAGTTCCTACGAGCAGTACTTC	CASSYPRDRGSSYEQYF
TRBJ2-1	NA	NA	TRBV21-1	TGCGCCAGCAGCAAAGGAGGGGAGGCGGGAGGTAACAATGAGCAGTTCTTC	CASSKGGEAGGNNEQFF
TRBJ2-1	few	NA	TRBV29-1	TGCAGCGTTGACGGGTGGTCCTTCTCCTACAATGAGCAGTTCTTC	CSVDGWSFSYNEQFF
TRBJ2-7	NA	TRBD2	TRBV2	TGTGCCAGCAGTACGGGACTAGCGGAGTACTACGAGCAGTACTTC	CASSTGLAEYYEQYF
TRBJ2-4	NA	NA	TRBV3-1/TRBV3-2	TGTGCCAGCAGCCAGGGGGGTACTATCAAAAACATTCAGTACTTC	CASSQGGTIKNIQYF
TRBJ2-1	NA	TRBD2	TRBV9	TGTGCCAGCAGCGTAGGTTCTAGCGGGAGCGATGAGCAGTTCTTC	CASSVGSSGSDEQFF
TRBJ2-3	NA	NA	TRBV4-1	TGCGCCAGCAGCCAAGATCCAAGCGTACCCACAGATACGCAGTATTTT	CASSQDPSVPTDTQYF
TRBJ2-7	few	NA	TRBV19	TGTGCCAGTAGTACTTACGGACAGTCTTCCTACGAGCAGTACTTC	CASSTYGQSSYEQYF
TRBJ1-6	once	NA	TRBV7-2	TGTGCCAGCAGCTCGGCGGGACCGATCTCCTATAATTCACCCCTCCACTTT	CASSSAGPISYNSPLHF
TRBJ1-4	NA	NA	TRBV7-9	TGTGCCAGCAGCTCACGGGGTAATGAAAAACTGTTTTTT	CASSSRGNEKLFF
TRBJ2-7	NA	NA	TRBV12-3/TRBV12-4	TGTGCCAGCAGTTCTTCCCCCTACGAGCAGTACTTC	CASSSSPYEQYF
TRBJ2-3	NA	TRBD2	TRBV29-1	TGCAGCGTTGCGGGGCTAGCGGGTGGCACAGATACGCAGTATTTT	CSVAGLAGGTDTQYF
TRBJ2-1	NA	NA	TRBV9	TGTGCCAGCAGCGCCTACAGCTCCTCCTACAATGAGCAGTTCTTC	CASSAYSSSYNEQFF
TRBJ2-5	NA	TRBD1	TRBV7-9	TGTGCCAGCAGCTTAGGGGACAGGGGACGAGAGACCCAGTACTTC	CASSLGDRGRETQYF
TRBJ2-7	NA	TRBD1	TRBV9	TGTGCCAGCAGCGTAGGACAGGGTGGAGACGAGCAGTACTTC	CASSVGQGGDEQYF